This T cell receptor (beta chain) was sequenced for a study of human T cells and chemical hapten exposure. Study in general: Cases of alopecia areata, totalis or universalis occurred in a predominantly female patient group. Study results and limitations: Expanded TCR counts at PT1 went up together with patch test score, a positive correlation. TCRs above 1 in 1000 frequency did not change with DPC sensitization.

TCRdb re-derived calls from the RACE reads in MiXCR, one entry per CDR3 protein. The sample has about 190,000 distinct CDR3 sequences, 20% to 25% seen once. Time point described: patch test 3, about 24 weeks after DPC sensitization. Treatment here: therapeutic diphenylcyclopropenone sensitization with weekly scalp DPC. This clonotype has more than one count but fewer than ten. Its antigen is currently unknown. Germline CDR1 and CDR2: SGHAT and FQDESV (reference sequence). The ends were cut back, 3 bases at V and 2 bases at J, with 8 bases in the middle. The CDR3 is 13 residues long. The clonotype comes from a woman aged 40 to 49 with alopecia areata. Some clones in this sample may be carry-over from other donors' samples. Material: whole blood, obtained in connection with sensitization to the hapten diphenylcyclopropenone (DPC). J is TRBJ2-7 and V is TRBV11-1, with D uncertain. CDR3 region: CASSFYGAYEQYF. The CDR3 DNA sequence: TGTGCCAGCAGCTTTTATGGGGCCTACGAGCAGTACTTC.